This entry is about one T cell receptor (beta chain). Its target is unknown. V shed 6 bases and J shed 5 bases, with 19 bases lying between them. Germline loops: CDR1 MDHEN, CDR2 SYDVKM. This CDR3 region has 15 residues. Using immunoSEQ multiplex PCR, the repertoire was profiled, and TCRdb retains in-frame clones only, with some absent. The data show roughly 2 million clones, 85% to 95% seen once. The data were taken from a study of shared clonotypes between healthy human individuals. Points from the study as a whole: A generally larger estimated richness was seen in naive subsets than in memory subsets. All-four-donor shared clonotypes had higher generation probabilities than non-shared clonotypes did.

The chain links TRBV28 to TRBJ2-5; D gene unclear. This receptor was taken from a young man in good health. The sequencing input was naive CD4+ T cells sorted from blood. Subset meaning: CD45RA+ positively selected. CDR3 loop: CASSQYIGSDETQYF. For the CDR3, the DNA is TGTGCCAGCAGCCAGTACATAGGATCCGACGAGACCCAGTACTTC.